Shown below are 29 T cell receptor beta chains from a single sample sequenced in a study of T cell clusters in autoimmune cytopenias. Each sample's input was approximately 0.25 ug genomic DNA, 38,000 or so genome equivalents. TRB was amplified by touch-down multiplex PCR, primer pools A and B combined. After re-calling the multiplex PCR reads, TCRdb lists one entry per CDR3 protein, DNA absent. The table for this sample gives about 8,300 distinct CDR3 sequences. The sequencing input was peripheral blood. Receptors originate from a human donor with an autoimmune cytopenia or autoimmune hepatitis (not recorded which).

This clonotype is deemed medium-sized by its frequency. The chain links TRBV30 to TRBJ1-3; the D gene TCRdb calls, TRBD1, cannot be checked with no DNA. This CDR3 is built from 15 residues. The V gene's germline CDR1 is GTSNPN and CDR2 SVGIG (reference sequence). CDR3: CAWSVGGMAGNTIYF.

The CDR3 sequence: CASSKAHGQGAGELFF. V usage is TRBV21-1 and J usage is TRBJ2-2; TCRdb gives TRBD1 as the D gene, but with no DNA this cannot be confirmed. TRBV21-1 is designated a pseudogene. The CDR3 contains 16 residues.

The V and J genes are TRBV27 and TRBJ1-1. The CDR3 is 13 residues long. The germline V gene has CDR1 MNHEY and CDR2 SMNVEV (reference sequence). CDR3 amino acids: CASSGGGFTEAFF.

V gene TRBV20-1 combines with J gene TRBJ1-4. This CDR3 is 16 amino acids long. Germline loops: CDR1 DFQATT, CDR2 SNEGSKA (reference sequence). CDR3 sequence reads: CSARTIGVTTNEKLFF.

The V and J genes are TRBV20-1 and TRBJ1-1. The CDR3 has 11 amino acids. Germline V CDR1 and CDR2: DFQATT, SNEGSKA (reference sequence). CDR3 sequence: CSARVWAEAFF.

The chain employs TRBV10-3 and TRBJ1-1; the D gene TCRdb calls, TRBD1, cannot be checked with no DNA. Germline V CDR1 and CDR2: ENHRY, SYGVKD. This CDR3 contains 13 residues. The CDR3 is CAITGTENTEAFF.

This clonotype is deemed medium-sized by its frequency. The rearrangement joins TRBV29-1 to TRBJ2-3; TCRdb outputs TRBD1, but without DNA this stays unchecked. This CDR3 region has 13 residues. The germline CDR1 and CDR2 sequences are SQVTM and ANQGSEA. The CDR3 sequence is CSVGRDSTDTQYF.

This clonotype ranks as medium-sized (0.01 to 0.1%) in terms of frequency. The J gene is TRBJ1-2, the V gene TRBV6-1. The CDR3 is 11 amino acids. Germline assignment: CDR1 MNHNS and CDR2 SASEGT. The CDR3 spells CASSEKDGYTF.

This sequence joins TRBV20-1 and TRBJ2-5. This CDR3 spans 13 amino acids. Germline CDR1 and CDR2: DFQATT and SNEGSKA (reference sequence). CDR3 region: CSARDGLRETQYF.

This clonotype counts as medium-sized (0.01 to 0.1%) by frequency. This sequence joins TRBV7-6 and TRBJ1-4. Germline CDR1 reads SGHVS; CDR2 reads FNYEAQ. The CDR3 runs to 11 residues. The CDR3 here is CAVAEGQRLFF.

The chain combines TRBV5-6 with TRBJ2-5; there is no DNA to check the TCRdb D call of TRBD1. The germline CDR1 and CDR2 sequences are SGHDT and YYEEEE. The CDR3 sequence is 15 residues long. The CDR3 reads CASSTGTGALETQYF.

This rearrangement joins TRBV12-3 or TRBV12-4 to TRBJ2-5; the D call of TRBD2 rests on TCRdb alone, since no DNA is present to check it. CDR3 length: 13 residues. CDR3 in amino acids: CASSLSGGETQYF.

This chain connects TRBV27 to TRBJ1-1. Germline lookup yields CDR1 MNHEY and CDR2 SMNVEV (reference sequence). This CDR3 has 17 residues. The CDR3 reads CASSLRFKGRNQLEAFF.

V usage is TRBV19 and J usage is TRBJ2-5; TCRdb designates TRBD2, a call that cannot be tested without DNA. This CDR3 has 14 residues. In germline, CDR1 is LNHDA, CDR2 SQIVND (reference sequence). CDR3 sequence reads: CASSRGDLQETQYF.

This chain joins TRBV7-9 and TRBJ2-5; the TCRdb call, TRBD1, lacks DNA for checking. Per the germline V gene, CDR1 is SEHNR and CDR2 is FQNEAQ (reference sequence). The CDR3 length is 13 residues. CDR3 sequence reads: CASSFRVGETQYF. The variable domain in full, completed from reference TRBV7-9 and TRBJ2-5, reads DTGVSQNPRHKITKRGQNVTFRCDPISEHNRLYWYRQTLGQGPEFLTYFQNEAQLEKSRLLSDRFSAERPKGSFSTLEIQRTEQGDSAMYLCASSFRVGETQYFGPGTRLLVL.

Frequency places this clonotype as medium-sized (0.01 to 0.1%). CDR3 sequence reads: CASGASGNEYEQYF. The genes are TRBV6-5 and TRBJ2-7; TCRdb indicates TRBD1, and absent DNA this call remains unverified. This CDR3 region has 14 residues. Germline loops: CDR1 MNHEY, CDR2 SVGAGI.

This CDR3 reads CATSDSGFGTVAGYTF. The gene calls are TRBV24-1 and TRBJ1-2; TCRdb selects TRBD1, and the lack of DNA leaves this call unchecked. The CDR3 spans 16 residues. Germline CDR1 KGHDR, CDR2 SFDVKD.

Measured by frequency, this clonotype is medium-sized (0.01 to 0.1%). J is TRBJ2-3 and V is TRBV6-5. The CDR3 runs 13 residues. Germline V CDR1 and CDR2: MNHEY, SVGAGI. This CDR3 reads CASSQRDTDTQYF.

This clonotype is medium-sized by frequency. The J gene is TRBJ2-5, the V gene TRBV6-6; lacking DNA, the TRBD2 call made by TCRdb goes unchecked. Germline loops: CDR1 MNHNY, CDR2 SVGAGI (reference sequence). This CDR3 contains 13 residues. CDR3 amino acids: CASSLAGVETQYF.

Considering frequency, this clonotype is medium-sized. This rearrangement joins TRBV15 to TRBJ2-1; TCRdb selects TRBD1, and the lack of DNA leaves this call unchecked. The germline CDR1 and CDR2 sequences are LNHNV and YYDKDF (reference sequence). CDR3 length: 15 residues. CDR3 in amino acids: CATSRAGSSYNEQFF.

Measured by frequency, this clonotype is medium-sized. The chain carries TRBV19 and TRBJ1-4; there is no DNA to check the TCRdb D call of TRBD1. CDR1 is LNHDA and CDR2 is SQIVND in the germline V gene (reference sequence). CDR3 length equals 15 residues. CDR3 protein: CASRRDRGTNEKLFF.

The chain is built from TRBV5-1 and TRBJ2-5; as DNA is missing, the TRBD2 call by TCRdb cannot be tested. This CDR3 has 13 residues. The germline V gene has CDR1 SGHRS and CDR2 YFSETQ. The CDR3 loop reads CASSWQGGETQYF.

V is TRBV6-2 or TRBV6-3 and J is TRBJ2-7; TCRdb outputs TRBD2, but without DNA this stays unchecked. Germline loops: CDR1 MNHEY, CDR2 SVGEGT. The CDR3 is 14 amino acids. The CDR3 loop reads CASTLAGPSYEQYF.

V is TRBV18 and J is TRBJ2-1. This CDR3 contains 15 residues. CDR1 and CDR2 (germline): KGHSH, LQKENI. The CDR3 reads CASSRDGDSYNEQFF.

Its frequency marks this clonotype as medium-sized. The chain combines TRBV6-6 with TRBJ2-1. This CDR3 has 12 residues. The germline V gene has CDR1 MNHNY and CDR2 SVGAGI (reference sequence). Here the CDR3 reads CASRPTSNEQFF.

By frequency, this clonotype registers medium-sized (0.01 to 0.1%). This rearrangement joins TRBV13 to TRBJ2-3; TCRdb's D call, TRBD2, is unchecked because there is no DNA. CDR3 size: 15 residues. CDR1 is PRHDT, CDR2 FYEKMQ, per germline (reference sequence). The CDR3: CASSLRLAGTDTQYF.

The rearrangement joins TRBV19 to TRBJ1-1; TCRdb outputs TRBD1, but without DNA this stays unchecked. Germline V CDR1 and CDR2: LNHDA, SQIVND (reference sequence). The CDR3 extends over 14 amino acids. The CDR3 spells CASNRRQMNTEAFF.

This clonotype shows up as medium-sized by frequency. The V gene is TRBV20-1, the J gene TRBJ2-5; TCRdb reports TRBD1, a call that lacks DNA to check it against. Germline assignment: CDR1 DFQATT and CDR2 SNEGSKA (reference sequence). This CDR3 contains 16 residues. The CDR3 protein is CSASPVGGVRQETQYF.

J is TRBJ2-2 and V is TRBV11-2; TCRdb's D call, TRBD2, is unchecked because there is no DNA. The CDR3 contains 16 residues. Germline assignment: CDR1 SGHAT and CDR2 FQNNGV. The CDR3 reads CASSYGLRGNTGELFF.